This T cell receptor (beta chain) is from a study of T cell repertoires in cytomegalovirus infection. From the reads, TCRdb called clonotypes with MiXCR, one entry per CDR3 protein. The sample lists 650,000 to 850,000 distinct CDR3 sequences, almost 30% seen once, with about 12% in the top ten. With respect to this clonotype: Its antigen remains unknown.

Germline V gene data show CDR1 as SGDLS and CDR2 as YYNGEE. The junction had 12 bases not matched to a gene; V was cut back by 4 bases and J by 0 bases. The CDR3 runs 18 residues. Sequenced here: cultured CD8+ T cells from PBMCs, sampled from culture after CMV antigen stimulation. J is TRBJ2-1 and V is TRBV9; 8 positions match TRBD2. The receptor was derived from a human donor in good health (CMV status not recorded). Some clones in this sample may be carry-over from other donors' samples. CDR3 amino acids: CASSFRPGLVDSYNEQFF. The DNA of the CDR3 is TGTGCCAGCAGCTTTCGACCGGGACTAGTAGACTCCTACAATGAGCAGTTCTTC.